Listed below are T cell receptor beta chains from one sample, sequenced in a study of cytomegalovirus exposure and HLA in healthy donors. This table comes from immunoSEQ multiplex PCR, and its TCRdb copy is limited to in-frame clones, with some not included. The sample yields just over 150,000 clones, less than 90% seen once. Sequenced: PBMCs. These receptors all stem from a male donor in good health and CMV-seropositive. CDR3s include the opening cysteine and the closing phenylalanine or tryptophan. The order of the fields is clone size, D gene, J gene, V gene, CDR3 protein, CDR3 DNA. The D gene is left open where the match is weak. For some rows the clone size is stated as once, few or many, or as a class when expanded; others skip it.

>.|TRBD1|TRBJ2-1|TRBV12-5
CASGPGTGPREQFF
TGTGCTAGTGGACCTGGGACAGGTCCCCGAGAGCAGTTCTTC
>.|TRBD1|TRBJ2-7|TRBV28
CASSSSGTESYEQYF
TGTGCCAGCAGTTCTTCCGGGACAGAGTCCTACGAGCAGTACTTC
>.|TRBD2|TRBJ2-1|TRBV6-4
CASTGLAGGEQFF
TGTGCCAGCACCGGACTAGCGGGGGGTGAGCAGTTCTTC
>.|.|TRBJ2-2|TRBV7-2
CASSLVRNTGELFF
TGTGCCAGCAGCTTAGTTAGGAACACCGGGGAGCTGTTTTTT
>.|TRBD1|TRBJ2-3|TRBV19
CASTRQGAWTDTQYF
TGTGCCAGTACCCGACAGGGGGCCTGGACAGATACGCAGTATTTT
>few|.|TRBJ2-1|TRBV6-5
CASSYSSGWPNEQFF
TGTGCCAGCAGTTACTCTTCAGGTTGGCCCAATGAGCAGTTCTTC
>.|.|TRBJ2-5|TRBV27
CASSPTYRPSMETQYF
TGTGCCAGCAGTCCAACATATCGTCCTAGTATGGAGACCCAGTACTTC
>.|.|TRBJ2-7|TRBV28
CASSLVAQGSLYEQYF
TGTGCCAGCAGTTTAGTGGCACAGGGATCCCTCTACGAGCAGTACTTC
>.|TRBD1|TRBJ2-3|TRBV30
CAWSFRGRGTDTQYF
TGTGCCTGGAGTTTCAGGGGGAGAGGCACAGATACGCAGTATTTT
>.|.|TRBJ2-5|TRBV19
CASTLGGGSSETQYF
TGTGCCAGTACCCTGGGGGGGGGCAGTTCCGAGACCCAGTACTTC
>once|.|TRBJ2-7|TRBV7-2
CASSLSAGTYSYEQYF
TGTGCCAGCAGCTTATCAGCCGGGACTTACTCCTACGAGCAGTACTTC
>.|.|TRBJ1-1|TRBV11-3
CASSLGEHTEAFF
TGTGCCAGCAGCTTGGGAGAACACACTGAAGCTTTCTTT
>.|.|TRBJ1-1|TRBV7-9
CASTTGGGSGAFF
TGTGCCAGCACCACCGGGGGGGGATCGGGCGCTTTCTTT
>.|.|TRBJ1-4|TRBV27
CASSLPGGAPEKLFF
TGTGCCAGCAGTTTACCGGGGGGCGCTCCTGAAAAACTGTTTTTT
>few|.|TRBJ1-3|TRBV2
CASSIYSGNTIYF
TGTGCCAGCAGTATATATTCTGGAAACACCATATATTTT
>.|.|TRBJ1-1|TRBV11-3
CASSARIGDTEAFF
TGTGCCAGCAGCGCCCGGATCGGGGACACTGAAGCTTTCTTT
>.|.|TRBJ2-1|TRBV7-2
CASSQSGGARWTYNEQFF
TGTGCCAGCAGCCAGTCTGGCGGGGCCCGATGGACCTACAATGAGCAGTTCTTC
>.|.|TRBJ1-1|TRBV25-1
CASSEPGKLNTEAFF
TGTGCCAGCAGTGAACCCGGGAAGTTGAACACTGAAGCTTTCTTT
>.|.|TRBJ1-3|TRBV30
CAWNKQNAGNTIYF
TGTGCCTGGAATAAGCAAAACGCTGGAAACACCATATATTTT
>.|.|TRBJ1-1|TRBV6-5
CASSYRTGTAFF
TGTGCCAGCAGTTACCGAACAGGGACGGCTTTCTTT
>.|TRBD1|TRBJ1-1|TRBV7-6
CASSSRDRSLNTEAFF
TGTGCCAGCAGCTCCCGGGACAGAAGCCTGAACACTGAAGCTTTCTTT
>.|.|TRBJ1-2|TRBV13
CASSLENYGYTF
TGTGCCAGCAGCTTGGAGAACTATGGCTACACCTTC
>few|.|TRBJ1-3|TRBV19
CASRQLSGNTIYF
TGTGCCAGTAGACAGCTCTCTGGAAACACCATATATTTT
>.|TRBD1|TRBJ1-6|TRBV7-2
CASSFDRDNSPLHF
TGTGCCAGCAGCTTCGACAGGGATAATTCACCCCTCCACTTT
>once|.|TRBJ2-5|TRBV27
CASSLGGVAPVGETQYF
TGTGCCAGCAGTTTGGGTGGAGTAGCGCCTGTAGGGGAGACCCAGTACTTC
>.|.|TRBJ1-3|TRBV7-2
CASSLVNSGNTIYF
TGTGCCAGCAGCTTAGTAAACTCTGGAAACACCATATATTTT
>.|.|TRBJ2-7|TRBV5-1
CASSFGAGSYEQYF
TGCGCCAGCAGCTTTGGGGCGGGGTCCTACGAGCAGTACTTC
>.|.|TRBJ2-3|TRBV6-5
CASSYGHTDTQYF
TGTGCCAGCAGTTATGGACACACAGATACGCAGTATTTT
>.|.|TRBJ1-1|TRBV29-1
CSVVTNTEAFF
TGCAGCGTCGTCACAAACACTGAAGCTTTCTTT
>.|TRBD2|TRBJ2-7|TRBV7-2
CASSLDGLAGVKGYEQYF
TGTGCCAGCAGCTTAGATGGACTAGCGGGAGTTAAGGGCTACGAGCAGTACTTC
>.|TRBD2|TRBJ2-1|TRBV11-3
CASSLPPGLRNEQFF
TGTGCCAGCAGCTTACCCCCGGGACTACGCAATGAGCAGTTCTTC
>.|TRBD2|TRBJ2-2|TRBV13
CASSLGLAANTGELFF
TGTGCCAGCAGCTTAGGACTAGCGGCGAACACCGGGGAGCTGTTTTTT
>.|.|TRBJ2-7|TRBV5-1
CASSPGTGEQYF
TGCGCCAGCAGCCCCGGAACAGGCGAGCAGTACTTC
>few|TRBD2|TRBJ2-1|TRBV4-1
CASSRFPGLAGVSEQFF
TGCGCCAGCAGCCGCTTCCCGGGACTAGCGGGAGTTTCTGAGCAGTTCTTC
>.|.|TRBJ1-2|TRBV7-6
CASSLVAGDYGYTF
TGTGCCAGCAGCTTAGTGGCGGGGGACTATGGCTACACCTTC
>once|.|TRBJ1-1|TRBV6-1
CASSYIEAFF
TGTGCCAGCAGTTATATTGAAGCTTTCTTT
>.|.|TRBJ2-7|TRBV20-1
CSASSGHEQYF
TGCAGTGCTTCCAGCGGGCACGAGCAGTACTTC
>.|.|TRBJ2-3|TRBV5-6
CASSLGKGADTQYF
TGTGCCAGCAGCTTGGGAAAGGGGGCAGATACGCAGTATTTT
>.|.|TRBJ2-3|TRBV30
CAWSGVAGGTDTRYF
.
>.|.|TRBJ2-4|TRBV7-9
CSSSPGGLLGIIQYF
TGTTCCAGCAGCCCGGGGGGCCTACTTGGGATCATTCAGTACTTC
>once|TRBD1|TRBJ2-1|TRBV7-9
CASSFLQGGNLEQFF
TGTGCCAGCAGCTTTCTACAGGGGGGAAACCTTGAGCAGTTCTTC
>.|TRBD1|TRBJ2-7|TRBV5-6
CASSPPGQGAQEQYF
TGTGCCAGCAGCCCCCCGGGACAGGGGGCTCAGGAGCAGTACTTC